The 10 T cell receptor beta chains below all came from one sample that was sequenced in a study of blood T cell repertoires in COVID-19. Clones were sequenced by immunoSEQ multiplex PCR, and TCRdb holds only the in-frame ones, with some missing. The sample includes about 270,000 clones, roughly 88% seen only once; the top ten take about 6%. Sequencing was done on a sample of peripheral blood. These receptors all come from a woman older than 75 with COVID-19, enrolled during active disease.

The V and J genes are TRBV2 and TRBJ1-1, with D perhaps TRBD1 (5 bases). The CDR3 totals 13 residues. V dropped 7 bases and J dropped 4 bases, with 13 bases sitting between them. Germline-derived CDR1 and CDR2 are SNHLY and FYNNEI. CDR3 in amino acids: CASTLQGSTEAFF. CDR3 DNA: TGTGCCAGCACTTTGCAGGGCTCCACTGAAGCTTTCTTT.

This clone has a handful of counts. This rearrangement joins TRBV18 to TRBJ1-1, with TRBD1 matching 7 bases. CDR1 KGHSH and CDR2 LQKENI come from the germline V gene. The V gene end was trimmed by 5 bases and the J gene end by 0 bases; junction bases not matched to a gene: 18. The CDR3 covers 19 residues. The CDR3 DNA reads TGTGCCAGCTCAATAAGGTCCCGGGCCGGGACAGACATGAACACTGAAGCTTTCTTT. Residues: CASSIRSRAGTDMNTEAFF.

The chain couples TRBV21-1 to TRBJ1-5. TRBV21-1 is labeled a pseudogene. The CDR3 has 18 amino acids. CDR3 in DNA: TGTGCCAGCAGCAAAAGAACCTGGGCGGGCGCAAGCAATCAGCCCCAGCATTTT. Residues: CASSKRTWAGASNQPQHF.

This clone was counted a single time. This chain links TRBV19 with TRBJ2-1; 8 bases are shared with TRBD2. The germline CDR1 and CDR2 sequences are LNHDA and SQIVND (reference sequence). Trimming took 5 bases from V and 7 from J; bases not matched to a gene: 13. This CDR3 contains 16 residues. CDR3 residues: CASSPKGAGGLNEQFF. The CDR3 DNA is TGTGCCAGTAGTCCCAAGGGTGCGGGGGGCCTTAATGAGCAGTTCTTC.

The rearrangement uses TRBV5-4 and TRBJ1-1, with TRBD1 identical over 7 bases. V trimming: 4 bases; J trimming: 1 base; junction bases outside the gene matches: 10. Looked up from germline, CDR1 is SGHNT and CDR2 is YYREEE (reference sequence). CDR3 size: 16 residues. CDR3 sequence: CASSPLQRGRNTEAFF. The CDR3 DNA sequence: TGTGCCAGCAGCCCCCTCCAAAGGGGGCGGAACACTGAAGCTTTCTTT.

The chain combines TRBV6-6 with TRBJ1-2; TRBD1 matches 7 bases. In germline, CDR1 is MNHNY, CDR2 SVGAGI (reference sequence). This CDR3 contains 15 residues. Trimming cost V 6 bases and J 5 bases; bases outside gene matches: 12. The CDR3 is CASRNRDSREYGYTF. DNA of the CDR3: TGTGCCAGCAGAAACCGGGACAGCCGCGAGTATGGCTACACCTTC.

V is TRBV5-5 and J is TRBJ1-1, with a weak D call TRBD1 (6 bases). Trimming shortened V by 4 bases and J by 0 bases, and 13 bases separated the two germline ends. Germline-derived CDR1 and CDR2 are SGHKS and YYEKEE (reference sequence). The length of the CDR3 is 15 residues. The CDR3 DNA is TGTGCCAGCAGCCCCAGACAGGCCGTGAACACTGAAGCTTTCTTT. This codes for CASSPRQAVNTEAFF.

This rearrangement joins TRBV21-1 to TRBJ1-5. TRBV21-1 is a pseudogene locus. The CDR3 sequence is 15 residues long. The CDR3 coding sequence is TGTGCCAGCAGCAAAGAGGAGAACCCGGCACAGCCCCAGCATTTT. Translation: CASSKEENPAQPQHF.

The chain is built from TRBV21-1 and TRBJ1-1. TRBV21-1 is deemed a pseudogene. There are 15 residues in the CDR3. The CDR3 nucleotides read TGTGCCAGCAGCAACCCAGGAGGCGCGGGCACTGAAGCTTTCTTT. The encoded protein is CASSNPGGAGTEAFF.

The chain uses TRBV11-1 and TRBJ2-1, with 11 bases that match TRBD1. The CDR3 runs 15 residues. J gave up 4 bases and V 4 bases, and 3 bases lay outside the gene matches. The germline V gene has CDR1 SGHAT and CDR2 FQDESV (reference sequence). The CDR3 loop is CASSSGTGGYNEQFF. CDR3 sequence (DNA): TGTGCCAGCAGCTCCGGGACAGGGGGATACAATGAGCAGTTCTTC.